These 13 T cell receptor beta chains were all obtained from the same sample, sequenced in a study of blood T cell repertoires in COVID-19. Assay: immunoSEQ multiplex PCR; the TCRdb copy retains only in-frame clones and omits some. This sample yields more than 45,000 clones, of which about 90% are seen a single time; about 9.2% belongs to the top ten. The sequenced sample consisted of peripheral blood. These TCRs come from a human donor in a cohort sampled during active COVID-19.

The chain combines TRBV4-1 with TRBJ2-1; 7 bases agree with TRBD2. Germline CDR1 and CDR2: MGHRA and YSYEKL. The CDR3 length is 17 residues. Trimming removed 1 base from V and 8 bases from J; junction bases left unmatched: 14. CDR3 region: CASSQVVILRGKDEQFF. The CDR3, as DNA: TGCGCCAGCAGCCAAGTGGTCATTTTGCGGGGGAAAGATGAGCAGTTCTTC.

A few counts support this clone. The gene calls are TRBV4-1 and TRBJ1-1; no reliable D call. Germline V lookup: CDR1 MGHRA, CDR2 YSYEKL. Trimming shortened V by 4 bases and J by 1 base, and 10 bases separated the two germline ends. This CDR3 has 14 amino acids. Here the CDR3 DNA reads TGCGCCAGCAGCCCAACTCATGGGAACACTGAAGCTTTCTTT. Its translation is CASSPTHGNTEAFF.

This chain joins TRBV5-4 and TRBJ1-2; tentatively, D is TRBD1 (5 bases). The CDR3 extends over 15 amino acids. V lost 0 bases, J lost 2 bases, and 11 bases lay in between. Germline V gives CDR1 SGHNT, CDR2 YYREEE (reference sequence). CDR3 sequence (DNA): TGTGCCAGCAGCTTGGCCTCATCAGGGAACTATGGCTACACCTTC. Protein product: CASSLASSGNYGYTF.

The J gene is TRBJ2-5, the V gene TRBV11-1, with 9 bases identical to TRBD2. V lost 3 bases, J lost 6 bases, and 8 bases stayed unmatched. CDR1 is SGHAT, CDR2 FQDESV, per germline (reference sequence). CDR3 size: 15 residues. CDR3: CASSFGAGGRKTQYF. The CDR3 DNA reads TGTGCCAGCAGCTTCGGAGCGGGGGGCAGAAAGACCCAGTACTTC.

This clone showed up just once. J is TRBJ1-1 and V is TRBV6-4; tentatively, D is TRBD1 (5 bases). Trimming pared 4 bases from V and 1 base from J, leaving 10 bases between. The CDR3 is 14 residues long. CDR1 MRHNA and CDR2 SNTAGT come from the germline V gene. CDR3 DNA: TGTGCCAGCAGTGTTCAGGGTGGGAACACTGAAGCTTTCTTT. Protein sequence: CASSVQGGNTEAFF.

The V gene is TRBV25-1, the J gene TRBJ1-1, with D unclear. Between the trimmed V and J ends, which lost 7 bases and 11 bases, there was a span of 17 bases. CDR1 is MGHDK and CDR2 is SYGVNS in the germline V gene. The CDR3 contains 12 residues. CDR3 sequence: CASNGPSLEAFF. The CDR3 bases are TGTGCCAGCAATGGTCCAAGCTTGGAGGCTTTCTTT.

The CDR3 DNA reads TGTGCCAGCAGCCGCTCGGCCAGCCCAAGACTAGCGGGCACAGATACGCAGTATTTT. This encodes CASSRSASPRLAGTDTQYF. The V gene is TRBV3-1 (or the pseudogene TRBV3-2), the J gene TRBJ2-3; TRBD2 matches at 9 bases. J was trimmed by 1 base and V by 4 bases; bases with no gene match: 15. This CDR3 comprises 19 residues. CDR1 and CDR2 from the germline V gene are LGHDT and YNNKEL (reference sequence).

The rearrangement uses TRBV3-1 (or the pseudogene TRBV3-2) and TRBJ1-1; D unclear. Germline CDR1 LGHDT, CDR2 YNNKEL (reference sequence). The CDR3 is made up of 12 amino acids. With 5 bases removed from V and 1 base from J, the gap between germline ends came to 5 bases. The CDR3 nucleotides read TGTGCCAGCAGCTTAAAGAACACTGAAGCTTTCTTT. Residues: CASSLKNTEAFF.

This sequence joins TRBV3-1 (or the pseudogene TRBV3-2) and TRBJ2-5, with TRBD2 identical over 9 bases. CDR3 length: 15 residues. The germline V gene encodes CDR1 LGHDT and CDR2 YNNKEL (reference sequence). The V gene end was trimmed by 4 bases and the J gene end by 3 bases; junction bases not matched to a gene: 6. The CDR3 DNA is TGTGCCAGCAGCCCGGGCGGGGGGGCAAAAGAGACCCAGTACTTC. It yields the protein CASSPGGGAKETQYF.

A single count supports this clone. The V call is TRBV18, the J call TRBJ1-1; tentative D call: TRBD1 (6 bases). Germline V gene lookup returns CDR1 KGHSH and CDR2 LQKENI. The V and J ends lost 3 bases and 6 bases respectively, with 17 bases between them. This CDR3 has 15 residues. The CDR3 loop is CASSPNTGKGAEAFF. The CDR3 nucleotides read TGTGCCAGCTCACCTAACACAGGGAAGGGCGCTGAAGCTTTCTTT.

The chain uses TRBV2 and TRBJ2-5; 8 nucleotides align to TRBD1. The germline CDR1 and CDR2 sequences are SNHLY and FYNNEI. This CDR3 has 14 residues. V lost 6 bases, J lost 1 base, and 4 bases stayed unmatched. This chain's CDR3 is CASSTDRAQETQYF. As DNA, the CDR3 is TGTGCCAGCAGCACGGACAGGGCCCAAGAGACCCAGTACTTC.

This rearrangement joins TRBV2 to TRBJ1-4; TRBD1 matches 7 bases. CDR1 SNHLY and CDR2 FYNNEI come from the germline V gene. The junction had 10 bases not matched to a gene; V was cut back by 5 bases and J by 7 bases. The CDR3 extends over 15 amino acids. CDR3 region: CASSSSPGGREKLFF. As DNA, the CDR3 is TGTGCCAGCAGTTCTTCACCAGGGGGGCGTGAAAAACTGTTTTTT.

V is TRBV7-6 and J is TRBJ2-5, with a weak D call TRBD2 (6 bases). CDR1 is SGHVS, CDR2 FNYEAQ, per germline. V was trimmed by 4 bases and J by 2 bases, leaving 14 bases between them. CDR3 size: 15 residues. CDR3 DNA sequence: TGTGCCAGCAGCTCCCCCCCGGGGACTCAAGAGACCCAGTACTTC. As protein: CASSSPPGTQETQYF.